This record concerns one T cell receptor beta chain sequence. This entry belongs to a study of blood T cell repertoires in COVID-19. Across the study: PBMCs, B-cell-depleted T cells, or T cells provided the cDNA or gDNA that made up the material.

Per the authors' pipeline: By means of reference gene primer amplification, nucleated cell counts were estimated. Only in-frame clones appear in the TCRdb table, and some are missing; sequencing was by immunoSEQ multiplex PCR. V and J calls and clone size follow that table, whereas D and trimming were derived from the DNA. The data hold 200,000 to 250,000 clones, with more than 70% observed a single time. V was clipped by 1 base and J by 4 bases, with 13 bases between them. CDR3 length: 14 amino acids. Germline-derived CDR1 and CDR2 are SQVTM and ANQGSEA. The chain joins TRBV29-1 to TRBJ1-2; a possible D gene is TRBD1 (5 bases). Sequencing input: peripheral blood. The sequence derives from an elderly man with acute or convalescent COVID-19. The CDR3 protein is CSVEGSGIGYGYTF. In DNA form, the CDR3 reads TGCAGCGTTGAAGGGTCAGGGATCGGCTATGGCTACACCTTC.